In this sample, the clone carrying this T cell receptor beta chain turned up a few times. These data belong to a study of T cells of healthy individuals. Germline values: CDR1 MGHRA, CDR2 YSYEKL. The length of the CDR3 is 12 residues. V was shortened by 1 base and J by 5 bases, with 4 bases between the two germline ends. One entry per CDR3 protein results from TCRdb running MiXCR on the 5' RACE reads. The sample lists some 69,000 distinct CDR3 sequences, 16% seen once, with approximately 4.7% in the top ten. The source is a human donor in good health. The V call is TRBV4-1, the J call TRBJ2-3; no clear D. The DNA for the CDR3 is TGCGCCAGCAGCCAAGGTGGAGATACGCAGTATTTT. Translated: CASSQGGDTQYF.